A selection of T cell receptor beta chains follows, all from one sample in a study of OX40 agonist ivuxolimab in advanced cancers. Profiled with immunoSEQ multiplex PCR; TCRdb holds only in-frame clones, not every one. The sample shows about 60,000 clones, roughly 84% of them seen only once. The sample here was CD4+ or CD8+ T cells sorted from blood, taken in a trial of the OX40 agonist ivuxolimab. The receptors here all came from an adult with an advanced solid tumor such as melanoma, head and neck, liver or kidney cancer. Both conserved end residues are trimmed from each CDR3. A D gene is named only where the DNA matches it firmly. A row's size may be missing; if present it is once, few, many or a size class.

ASKQGINNSPLH,TRBJ1-6,TRBD1,once,TRBV5-1,12
ASNYGHEQY,TRBJ2-7,-,-,TRBV2,9
AWSNSRDFQYSNQPQH,TRBJ1-5,-,-,TRBV30,16
ASSKLAAYEQY,TRBJ2-7,TRBD2,-,TRBV2,11
ASRGRFGPLH,TRBJ1-6,-,-,TRBV6-1,10
ASSLHSSGANVLT,TRBJ2-6,-,-,TRBV2,13
ATTAAQY,TRBJ2-5,-,-,TRBV21-1,7
ASRRTSGLARNEQF,TRBJ2-1,TRBD2,-,TRBV19,14
ASSRDRGFTGELF,TRBJ2-2,TRBD1,-,TRBV7-9,13
ASSPGLAGVDEQF,TRBJ2-1,TRBD2,-,TRBV5-1,13
ASSPSGAGDGETQY,TRBJ2-5,TRBD2,few,TRBV19,14